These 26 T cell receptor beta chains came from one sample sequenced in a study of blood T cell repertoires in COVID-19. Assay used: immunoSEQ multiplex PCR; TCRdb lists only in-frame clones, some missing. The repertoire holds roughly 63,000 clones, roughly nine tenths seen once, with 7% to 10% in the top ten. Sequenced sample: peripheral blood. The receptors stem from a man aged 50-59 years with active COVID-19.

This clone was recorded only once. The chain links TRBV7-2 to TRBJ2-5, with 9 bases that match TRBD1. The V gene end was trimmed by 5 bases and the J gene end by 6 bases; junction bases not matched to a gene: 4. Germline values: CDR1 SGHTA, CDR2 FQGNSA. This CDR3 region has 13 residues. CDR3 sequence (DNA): TGTGCCAGCAGCCCGGGACAGGGACAGACCCAGTACTTC. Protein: CASSPGQGQTQYF.

The CDR3 spells CASSPTNTREQYF. CDR3 sequence (DNA): TGTGCCAGCTCACCAACGAATACCAGGGAGCAGTACTTC. The rearrangement links TRBV18 to TRBJ2-7; D is undetermined. Germline V CDR1 and CDR2: KGHSH, LQKENI. V was cut by 2 bases and J by 7 bases, with 12 bases left in between. This CDR3 comprises 13 residues.

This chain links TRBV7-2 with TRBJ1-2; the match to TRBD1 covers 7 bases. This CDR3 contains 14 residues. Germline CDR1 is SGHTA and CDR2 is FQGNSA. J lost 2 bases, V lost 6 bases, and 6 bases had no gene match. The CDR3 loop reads CASSRQGSNYGYTF. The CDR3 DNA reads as TGTGCCAGCAGTAGACAGGGTTCGAACTATGGCTACACCTTC.

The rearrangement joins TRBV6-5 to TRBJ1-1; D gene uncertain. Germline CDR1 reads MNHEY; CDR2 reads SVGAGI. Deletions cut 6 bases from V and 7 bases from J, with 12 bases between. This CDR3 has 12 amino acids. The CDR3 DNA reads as TGTGCCAGCAGCACGGACGGGATTGAAGCTTTCTTT. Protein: CASSTDGIEAFF.

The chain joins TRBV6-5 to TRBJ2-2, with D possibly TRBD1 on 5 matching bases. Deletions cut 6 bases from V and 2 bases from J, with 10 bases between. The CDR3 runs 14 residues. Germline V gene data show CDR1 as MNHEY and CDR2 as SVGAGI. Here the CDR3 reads CASRGLPNTGELFF. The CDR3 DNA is TGTGCCAGCAGGGGGCTCCCTAACACCGGGGAGCTGTTTTTT.

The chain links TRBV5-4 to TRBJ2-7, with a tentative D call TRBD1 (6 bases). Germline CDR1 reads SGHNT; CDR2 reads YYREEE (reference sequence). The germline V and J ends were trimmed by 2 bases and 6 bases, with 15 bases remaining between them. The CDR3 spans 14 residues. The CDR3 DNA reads TGTGCCAGCAGCTTTATGGGGGCTAAGGTCGAGCAGTACTTC. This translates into CASSFMGAKVEQYF.

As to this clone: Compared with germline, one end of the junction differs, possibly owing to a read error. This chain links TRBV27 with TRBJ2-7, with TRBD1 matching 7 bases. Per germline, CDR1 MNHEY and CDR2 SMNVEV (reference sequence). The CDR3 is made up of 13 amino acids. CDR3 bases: TGTGCCAGCAGTTTGGACAAGACAGGGTCACAGGACTTC. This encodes CASSLDKTGSQDF.

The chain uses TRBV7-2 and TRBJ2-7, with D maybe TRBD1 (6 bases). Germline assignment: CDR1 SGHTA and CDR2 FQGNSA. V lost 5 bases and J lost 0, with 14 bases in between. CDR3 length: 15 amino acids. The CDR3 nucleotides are TGTGCCAGCAGCCGGAGACAGGTCAGCTCCTACGAGCAGTACTTC. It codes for CASSRRQVSSYEQYF.

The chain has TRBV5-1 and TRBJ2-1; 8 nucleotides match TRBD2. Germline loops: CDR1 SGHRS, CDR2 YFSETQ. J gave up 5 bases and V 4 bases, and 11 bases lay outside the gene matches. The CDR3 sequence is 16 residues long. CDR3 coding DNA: TGCGCCAGCAGCCTTCTAGCGGGCCAGACGCACAATGAGCAGTTCTTC. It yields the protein CASSLLAGQTHNEQFF. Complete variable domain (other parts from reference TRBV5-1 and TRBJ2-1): KAGVTQTPRYLIKTRGQQVTLSCSPISGHRSVSWYQQTPGQGLQFLFEYFSETQRNKGNFPGRFSGRQFSNSRSEMNVSTLELGDSALYLCASSLLAGQTHNEQFFGPGTRLTVL.

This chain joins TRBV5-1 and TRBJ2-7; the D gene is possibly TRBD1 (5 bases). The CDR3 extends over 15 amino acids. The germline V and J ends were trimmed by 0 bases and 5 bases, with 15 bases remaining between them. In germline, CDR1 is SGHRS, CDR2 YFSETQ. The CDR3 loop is CASSLASGRADEQYF. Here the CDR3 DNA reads TGCGCCAGCAGCTTGGCCTCGGGCAGGGCGGACGAGCAGTACTTC. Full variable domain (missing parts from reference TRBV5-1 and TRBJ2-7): KAGVTQTPRYLIKTRGQQVTLSCSPISGHRSVSWYQQTPGQGLQFLFEYFSETQRNKGNFPGRFSGRQFSNSRSEMNVSTLELGDSALYLCASSLASGRADEQYFGPGTRLTVT.

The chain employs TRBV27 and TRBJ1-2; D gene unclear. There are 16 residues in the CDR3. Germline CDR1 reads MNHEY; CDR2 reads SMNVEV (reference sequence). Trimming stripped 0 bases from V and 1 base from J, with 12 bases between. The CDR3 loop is CASSLSARGINYGYTF. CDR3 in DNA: TGTGCCAGCAGTTTATCTGCCCGAGGAATTAACTATGGCTACACCTTC.

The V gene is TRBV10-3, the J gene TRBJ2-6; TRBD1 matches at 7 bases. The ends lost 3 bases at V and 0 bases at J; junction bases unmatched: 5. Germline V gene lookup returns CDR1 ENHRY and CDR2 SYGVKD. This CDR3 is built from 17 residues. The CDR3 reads CAISDVTGNSGANVLTF. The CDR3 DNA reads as TGTGCCATCAGTGATGTGACAGGGAACTCTGGGGCCAACGTCCTGACTTTC.

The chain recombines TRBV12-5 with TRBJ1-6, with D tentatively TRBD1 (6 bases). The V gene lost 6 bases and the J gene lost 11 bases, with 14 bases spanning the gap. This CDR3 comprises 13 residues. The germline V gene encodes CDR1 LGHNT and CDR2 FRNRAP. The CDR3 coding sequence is TGTGCTAGTGGACCTCACAGGGCTACACCCCTCCACTTT. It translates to CASGPHRATPLHF. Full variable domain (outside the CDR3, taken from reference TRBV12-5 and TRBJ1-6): DARVTQTPRHKVTEMGQEVTMRCQPILGHNTVFWYRQTMMQGLELLAYFRNRAPLDDSGMPKDRFSAEMPDATLATLKIQPSEPRDSAVYFCASGPHRATPLHFGNGTRLTVT.

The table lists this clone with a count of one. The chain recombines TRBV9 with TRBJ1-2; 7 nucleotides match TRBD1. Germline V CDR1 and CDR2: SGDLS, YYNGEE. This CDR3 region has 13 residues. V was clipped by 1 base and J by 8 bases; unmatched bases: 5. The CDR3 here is CASSVRQGVGYTF. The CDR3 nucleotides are TGTGCCAGCAGCGTACGACAGGGTGTCGGCTACACCTTC.

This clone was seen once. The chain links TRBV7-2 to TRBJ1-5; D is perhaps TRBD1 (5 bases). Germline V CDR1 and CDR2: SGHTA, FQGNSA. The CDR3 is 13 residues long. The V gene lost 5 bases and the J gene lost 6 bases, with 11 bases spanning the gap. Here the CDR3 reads CASSPKGSQPQHF. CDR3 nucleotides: TGTGCCAGCAGCCCAAAGGGGTCTCAGCCCCAGCATTTT.

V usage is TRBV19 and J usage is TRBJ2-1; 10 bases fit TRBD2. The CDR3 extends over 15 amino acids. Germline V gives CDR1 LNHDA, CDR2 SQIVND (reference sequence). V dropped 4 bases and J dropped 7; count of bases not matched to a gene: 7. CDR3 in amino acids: CASSNIERGGNEQFF. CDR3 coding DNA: TGTGCCAGTAGTAACATAGAGCGGGGGGGGAATGAGCAGTTCTTC. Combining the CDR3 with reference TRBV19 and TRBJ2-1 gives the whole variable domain DGGITQSPKYLFRKEGQNVTLSCEQNLNHDAMYWYRQDPGQGLRLIYYSQIVNDFQKGDIAEGYSVSREKKESFPLTVTSAQKNPTAFYLCASSNIERGGNEQFFGPGTRLTVL.

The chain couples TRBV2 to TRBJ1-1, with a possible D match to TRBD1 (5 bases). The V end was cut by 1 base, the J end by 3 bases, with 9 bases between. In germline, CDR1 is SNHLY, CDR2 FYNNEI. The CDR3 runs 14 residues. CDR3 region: CASSEEGDHTEAFF. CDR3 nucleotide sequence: TGTGCCAGCAGTGAAGAAGGGGATCACACTGAAGCTTTCTTT. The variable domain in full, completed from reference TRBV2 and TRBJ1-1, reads EPEVTQTPSHQVTQMGQEVILRCVPISNHLYFYWYRQILGQKVEFLVSFYNNEISEKSEIFDDQFSVERPDGSNFTLKIRSTKLEDSAMYFCASSEEGDHTEAFFGQGTRLTVV.

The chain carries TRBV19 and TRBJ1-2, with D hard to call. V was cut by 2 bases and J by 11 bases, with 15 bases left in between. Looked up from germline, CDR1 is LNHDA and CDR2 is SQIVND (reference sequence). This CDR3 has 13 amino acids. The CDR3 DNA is TGTGCCAGTAGTATACTACAGCAGACAAGGTACACCTTC. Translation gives CASSILQQTRYTF.

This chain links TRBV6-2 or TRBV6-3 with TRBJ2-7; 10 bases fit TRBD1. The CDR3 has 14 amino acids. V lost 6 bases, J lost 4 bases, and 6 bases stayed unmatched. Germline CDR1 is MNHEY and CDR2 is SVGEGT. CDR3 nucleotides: TGTGCCAGCAGCCCATGGACAGGGGGGTACGAGCAGTACTTC. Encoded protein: CASSPWTGGYEQYF.

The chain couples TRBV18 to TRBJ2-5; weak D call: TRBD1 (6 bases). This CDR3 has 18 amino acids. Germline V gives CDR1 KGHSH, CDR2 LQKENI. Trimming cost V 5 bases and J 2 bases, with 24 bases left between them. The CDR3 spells CASSSQGRGYTIQETQYF. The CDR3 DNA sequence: TGTGCCAGCTCATCACAAGGCAGGGGCTACACAATTCAAGAGACCCAGTACTTC.

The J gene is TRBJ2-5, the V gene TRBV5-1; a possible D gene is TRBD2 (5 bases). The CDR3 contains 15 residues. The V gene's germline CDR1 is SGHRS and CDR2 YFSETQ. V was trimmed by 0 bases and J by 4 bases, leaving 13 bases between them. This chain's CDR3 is CASSLAERAGETQYF. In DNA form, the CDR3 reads TGCGCCAGCAGCTTGGCGGAGAGGGCAGGAGAGACCCAGTACTTC. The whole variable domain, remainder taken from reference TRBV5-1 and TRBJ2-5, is KAGVTQTPRYLIKTRGQQVTLSCSPISGHRSVSWYQQTPGQGLQFLFEYFSETQRNKGNFPGRFSGRQFSNSRSEMNVSTLELGDSALYLCASSLAERAGETQYFGPGTRLLVL.

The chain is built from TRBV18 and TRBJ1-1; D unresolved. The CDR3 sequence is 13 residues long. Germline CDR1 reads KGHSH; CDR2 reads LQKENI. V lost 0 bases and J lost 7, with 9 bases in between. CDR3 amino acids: CASSPPSEGEAFF. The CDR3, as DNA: TGTGCCAGCTCACCACCCTCCGAGGGTGAAGCTTTCTTT.

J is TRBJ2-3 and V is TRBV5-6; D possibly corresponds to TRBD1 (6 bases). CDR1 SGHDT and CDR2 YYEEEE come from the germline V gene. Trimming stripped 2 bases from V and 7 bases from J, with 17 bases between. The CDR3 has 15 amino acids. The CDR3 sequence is CASSFKDSLGNTQYF. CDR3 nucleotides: TGTGCCAGCAGCTTCAAGGACAGTTTAGGTAATACGCAGTATTTT.

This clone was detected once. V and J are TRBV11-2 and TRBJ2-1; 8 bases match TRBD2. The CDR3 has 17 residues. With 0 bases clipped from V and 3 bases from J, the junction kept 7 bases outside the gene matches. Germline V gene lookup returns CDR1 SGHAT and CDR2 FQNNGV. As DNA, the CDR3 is TGTGCCAGCAGCTTAGATCTGGGCGCGGGGGGCTACAATGAGCAGTTCTTC. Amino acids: CASSLDLGAGGYNEQFF. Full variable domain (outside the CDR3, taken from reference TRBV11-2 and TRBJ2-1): EAGVAQSPRYKIIEKRQSVAFWCNPISGHATLYWYQQILGQGPKLLIQFQNNGVVDDSQLPKDRFSAERLKGVDSTLKIQPAKLEDSAVYLCASSLDLGAGGYNEQFFGPGTRLTVL.

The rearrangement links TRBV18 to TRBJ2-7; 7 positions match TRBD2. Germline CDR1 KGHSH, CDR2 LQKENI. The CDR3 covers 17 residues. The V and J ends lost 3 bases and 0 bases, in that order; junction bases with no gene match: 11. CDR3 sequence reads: CASSPPFRLADSYEQYF. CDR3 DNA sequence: TGTGCCAGCTCACCTCCCTTCCGCCTAGCGGACTCCTACGAGCAGTACTTC.

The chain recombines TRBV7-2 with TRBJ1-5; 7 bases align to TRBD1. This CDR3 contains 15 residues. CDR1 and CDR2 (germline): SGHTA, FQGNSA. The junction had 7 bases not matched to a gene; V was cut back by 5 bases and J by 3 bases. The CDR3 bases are TGTGCCAGCAGCCACGCGGACAGGCCCAATCAGCCCCAGCATTTT. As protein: CASSHADRPNQPQHF.